The 19 T cell receptor beta chains below were found in one sample sequenced in a study of T-cell reconstitution after alpha-beta-depleted transplantation in children. Researchers prepared the TCRbeta library using unique molecular identifiers, the study reports. TCRdb fed the PCR reads into MiXCR, producing one record per CDR3 protein. Among about 580,000 distinct CDR3 sequences, 25% to 30% were seen once, and the ten largest hold approximately 33%. The sequencing used PBMCs, collected before TCRalphabeta/CD19-depleted stem cell transplant. These TCRs come from a boy in the first two years of life with Wiskott-Aldrich syndrome, due to receive a stem cell transplant.

The chain employs TRBV12-3 or TRBV12-4 and TRBJ2-4; TRBD1 is a possible D gene (5 bases). This CDR3 comprises 15 residues. Trimming removed 8 bases at V and 1 base at J, with 15 bases between. The CDR3 spells CASESGARAKNIQYF. In DNA, the CDR3 is TGTGCCAGCGAAAGTGGGGCGCGGGCCAAAAACATTCAGTACTTC.

This clonotype was observed a handful of times. The chain carries TRBV9 and TRBJ2-5; D is possibly TRBD1 (6 bases). Between the trimmed V and J ends, which lost 0 bases and 1 base, there was a span of 10 bases. The CDR3 is 15 residues long. Germline loops: CDR1 SGDLS, CDR2 YYNGEE. The CDR3 coding sequence is TGTGCCAGCAGCGTAGGTCGACAGGTCCAAGAGACCCAGTACTTC. It translates to CASSVGRQVQETQYF.

J is TRBJ2-5 and V is TRBV5-1, with 8 nucleotides matching TRBD1. The length of the CDR3 is 14 residues. V dropped 6 bases and J dropped 2; count of bases not matched to a gene: 6. CDR1 is SGHRS, CDR2 YFSETQ, per germline. The CDR3 loop reads CASTDDRGQETQYF. CDR3 sequence (DNA): TGCGCCAGCACTGATGACAGGGGACAAGAGACCCAGTACTTC.

The CDR3 bases are TGTGCCAGCAGTCACGATCCAAGACGTTCGGACGAGCAGTACTTC. This codes for CASSHDPRRSDEQYF. V usage is TRBV27 and J usage is TRBJ2-7; D call uncertain. This CDR3 has 15 residues. V lost 5 bases to trimming and J lost 5 bases, with 19 bases between them. CDR1 and CDR2 (germline): MNHEY, SMNVEV (reference sequence).

J is TRBJ2-5 and V is TRBV20-1, with D hard to call. Germline loops: CDR1 DFQATT, CDR2 SNEGSKA (reference sequence). V was trimmed by 4 bases and J by 5 bases, leaving 8 bases between them. CDR3 size: 11 residues. The CDR3 nucleotides are TGCAGTGCTATCCCGGGCGAGACCCAGTACTTC. Protein product: CSAIPGETQYF.

V usage is TRBV5-1 and J usage is TRBJ2-7; D gene uncertain. Germline V CDR1 and CDR2: SGHRS, YFSETQ. This CDR3 is built from 14 residues. V gave up 5 bases and J gave up 4 bases, with 16 bases separating them. The chain's CDR3 is CASRALGSLYEQYF. The CDR3 DNA follows: TGCGCCAGCAGGGCCCTGGGTTCCCTGTACGAGCAGTACTTC. Looking up the rest from reference TRBV5-1 and TRBJ2-7 gives the full variable domain: KAGVTQTPRYLIKTRGQQVTLSCSPISGHRSVSWYQQTPGQGLQFLFEYFSETQRNKGNFPGRFSGRQFSNSRSEMNVSTLELGDSALYLCASRALGSLYEQYFGPGTRLTVT.

The chain is built from TRBV28 and TRBJ2-2, with TRBD2 matching over 9 bases. The CDR3 length is 14 residues. The V segment lost 3 bases and the J segment 7 bases; nucleotides outside the gene matches: 3. From germline, CDR1 is MDHEN and CDR2 SYDVKM. In DNA form, the CDR3 reads TGTGCCAGCAGTTTGTTGCGGGAGGGCGGGGAGCTGTTTTTT. Translating it yields CASSLLREGGELFF.

V is TRBV7-9 and J is TRBJ2-3; possibly TRBD1 for D (6 bases). The CDR3 loop spans 14 amino acids. CDR1 is SEHNR, CDR2 FQNEAQ, per germline (reference sequence). V was pared by 3 bases and J by 6 bases, with 13 bases between. In DNA, the CDR3 is TGTGCCAGCAGCTTCTGGGACACGCGGGATACGCAGTATTTT. Residues: CASSFWDTRDTQYF.

The gene calls are TRBV20-1 and TRBJ2-7; 9 bases are shared with TRBD2. The CDR3 runs to 16 residues. J was trimmed by 4 bases and V by 2 bases; bases with no gene match: 12. CDR1 is DFQATT, CDR2 SNEGSKA, per germline (reference sequence). CDR3: CSARKALAGTAYEQYF. CDR3 DNA sequence: TGCAGTGCTAGAAAGGCGCTAGCGGGAACGGCATACGAGCAGTACTTC.

The CDR3 nucleotides read TGCAGTGCTAGAGGAACAGGGGGCCCCTACGAGCAGTACTTC. Translating it yields CSARGTGGPYEQYF. V gene TRBV20-1 combines with J gene TRBJ2-7, with 9 nucleotides matching TRBD1. The germline gives CDR1 DFQATT, CDR2 SNEGSKA (reference sequence). V dropped 1 base and J dropped 2; count of bases not matched to a gene: 3. The CDR3 is made up of 14 amino acids.

This chain joins TRBV5-1 and TRBJ2-1; tentatively, D is TRBD2 (6 bases). Germline values: CDR1 SGHRS, CDR2 YFSETQ. The CDR3 runs 14 residues. V was cut by 5 bases and J by 1 base, with 10 bases left in between. In nucleotides, the CDR3 is TGCGCCAGCAGATCTAGCGTTTCCTACAATGAGCAGTTCTTC. Amino acids: CASRSSVSYNEQFF.

This chain links TRBV5-1 with TRBJ2-7; D remains ambiguous. In germline, CDR1 is SGHRS, CDR2 YFSETQ. The V end was cut by 4 bases, the J end by 2 bases, with 10 bases between. CDR3 length equals 13 residues. In DNA form, the CDR3 reads TGCGCCAGCAGCCGTTACCCGGCCTACGAGCAGTACTTC. Translation: CASSRYPAYEQYF.

This clonotype has a handful of counts. The chain has TRBV20-1 and TRBJ1-5, with D possibly matching TRBD1 (5 bases). Germline CDR1 DFQATT, CDR2 SNEGSKA (reference sequence). This CDR3 has 17 amino acids. The germline V and J ends were trimmed by 4 bases and 3 bases, with 22 bases remaining between them. CDR3 in DNA: TGCAGTGCTATCCCAAGGCATAAGGGGCGCGTCAATCAGCCCCAGCATTTT. Protein sequence: CSAIPRHKGRVNQPQHF.

The rearrangement joins TRBV28 to TRBJ1-5, with D possibly matching TRBD1 (6 bases). Trimming took 6 bases from V and 3 from J, leaving 18 bases between them. Germline loops: CDR1 MDHEN, CDR2 SYDVKM. The CDR3 runs to 16 residues. The CDR3, as DNA: TGTGCCAGCAGAGCTACAGGGTATGAGAACAATCAGCCCCAGCATTTT. This sequence encodes CASRATGYENNQPQHF.

In its sample, this clonotype was seen a few times. The chain uses TRBV15 and TRBJ1-2, with 9 bases lining up with TRBD1. The germline V gene encodes CDR1 LNHNV and CDR2 YYDKDF (reference sequence). The CDR3 contains 16 residues. V was clipped by 3 bases and J by 8 bases; unmatched bases: 13. The CDR3 sequence is CATSSFPGQGIRGYTF. The CDR3, as DNA: TGTGCCACCAGCAGTTTCCCGGGACAGGGTATTCGGGGCTACACCTTC. Drawing the rest from reference TRBV15 and TRBJ1-2, the complete variable domain is DAMVIQNPRYQVTQFGKPVTLSCSQTLNHNVMYWYQQKSSQAPKLLFHYYDKDFNNEADTPDNFQSRRPNTSFCFLDIRSPGLGDTAMYLCATSSFPGQGIRGYTFGSGTRLTVV.

The V call is TRBV10-3, the J call TRBJ2-7, with D maybe TRBD1 (5 bases). This CDR3 spans 14 amino acids. Trimming took off 6 bases at V and 2 bases at J, with 14 bases between the two ends. CDR1 and CDR2 (germline): ENHRY, SYGVKD. CDR3 protein: CAISAVDTAYEQYF. CDR3 sequence (DNA): TGTGCCATCAGCGCCGTGGACACAGCCTACGAGCAGTACTTC.

This clonotype was seen a few times. In DNA form, the CDR3 reads TGTGCCAGCAAGGCAGGGCCCAATCAGCCCCAGCATTTT. Its translation: CASKAGPNQPQHF. The chain carries TRBV6-1 and TRBJ1-5; D might be TRBD1 (5 bases). Germline V gene lookup returns CDR1 MNHNS and CDR2 SASEGT. V was shortened by 7 bases and J by 3 bases, with 10 bases between the two germline ends. This CDR3 contains 13 residues.

The table lists this clonotype with a few counts. This chain links TRBV6-2 or TRBV6-3 with TRBJ2-7, with unresolved D. Trimming took off 1 base at V and 0 bases at J, with 13 bases between the two ends. This CDR3 has 16 amino acids. CDR1 MNHEY and CDR2 SVGEGT come from the germline V gene. The CDR3 loop is CASSYWRQFYSYEQYF. As DNA, the CDR3 is TGTGCCAGCAGTTACTGGCGGCAGTTTTACTCCTACGAGCAGTACTTC.

The chain carries TRBV20-1 and TRBJ2-2; 7 bases agree with TRBD1. The V segment lost 6 bases and the J segment 6 bases; nucleotides outside the gene matches: 7. Germline CDR1 DFQATT, CDR2 SNEGSKA (reference sequence). The CDR3 consists of 13 residues. CDR3 protein: CSAHPGQAGELFF. DNA for the CDR3: TGCAGTGCACACCCCGGACAGGCCGGGGAGCTGTTTTTT.